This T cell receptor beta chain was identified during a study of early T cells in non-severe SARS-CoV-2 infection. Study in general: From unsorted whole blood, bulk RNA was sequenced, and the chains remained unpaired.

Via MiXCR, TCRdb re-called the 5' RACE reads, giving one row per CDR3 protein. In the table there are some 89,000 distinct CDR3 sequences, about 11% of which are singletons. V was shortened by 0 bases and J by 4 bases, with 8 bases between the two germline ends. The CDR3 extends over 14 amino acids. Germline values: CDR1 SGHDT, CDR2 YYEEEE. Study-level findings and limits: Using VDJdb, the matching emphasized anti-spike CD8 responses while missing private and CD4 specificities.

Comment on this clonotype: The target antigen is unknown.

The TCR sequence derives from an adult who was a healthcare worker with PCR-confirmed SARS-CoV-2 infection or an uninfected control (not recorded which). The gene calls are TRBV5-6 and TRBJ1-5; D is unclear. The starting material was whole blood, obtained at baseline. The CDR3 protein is CASSLAPMNQPQHF. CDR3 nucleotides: TGTGCCAGCAGCTTGGCCCCTATGAATCAGCCCCAGCATTTT. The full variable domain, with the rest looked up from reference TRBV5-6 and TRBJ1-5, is DAGVTQSPTHLIKTRGQQVTLRCSPKSGHDTVSWYQQALGQGPQFIFQYYEEEERQRGNFPDRFSGHQFPNYSSELNVNALLLGDSALYLCASSLAPMNQPQHFGDGTRLSIL.